This TCR beta chain was captured by sequencing in a study of PD-L1 blockade in urothelial cancer. With 5 bases clipped from V and 4 bases from J, the junction kept 9 bases outside the gene matches. CDR1 is SGHAT and CDR2 is FQDESV in the germline V gene (reference sequence). This CDR3 is built from 16 residues. The templates were synthetic TCR analogs, and they were spiked into each PCR. Using immunoSEQ multiplex PCR, the repertoire was profiled, and TCRdb retains in-frame clones only, with some absent. The sample holds about 47,000 clones, 82% seen once. Documented time point: pretreatment peripheral blood.

The source is a man aged 50-59 years with urothelial cancer. The genes are TRBV11-1 and TRBJ2-3; 10 positions match TRBD2. The sample consisted of PBMCs, taken around atezolizumab (anti-PD-L1) treatment. The CDR3 region has the DNA TGTGCCAGCAGCCCCCTACTAGCGGGGCCGGCAGATACGCAGTATTTT. Amino acids: CASSPLLAGPADTQYF.